This T cell receptor (beta chain) was retrieved from a study of tumor-infiltrating lymphocytes in primary liver carcinoma. Total RNA (around 500 ng) served as template for TCR beta cDNA synthesis primed by a constant-region primer. Libraries of TCR beta came from three nested multiplex PCR rounds with slightly modified ARM-PCR. Two initial PCR rounds of around 10 cycles each paired TRBV1-TRBV30 forward primers with a C-beta reverse primer. TCRdb re-called the multiplex PCR reads with MiXCR, one entry per CDR3 protein. The table shows about 330,000 distinct CDR3 sequences, with 65% occurring only once. Study-wide results and caveats: A significantly higher top-250-clone fraction was found in tumors than in blood (p = 0.039).

This clonotype has a count of ten or more. Antigen: not known. The germline gives CDR1 MNHNS, CDR2 SASEGT. The CDR3 runs 13 residues. V lost 6 bases, J lost 0 bases, and 9 bases lay in between. Unsorted whole blood supplied the RNA, and germline DNA was extracted too. A four-milliliter peripheral blood sample was collected before surgery. The specimen was peripheral blood. The receptor's source is a middle-aged man with primary liver carcinoma and hepatitis B virus infection. The chain has TRBV6-1 and TRBJ2-7; possible D gene TRBD2, 5 bases. The CDR3 here is CASRARASYEQYF. As DNA, the CDR3 is TGTGCCAGCAGGGCGCGGGCCTCCTACGAGCAGTACTTC.